The 24 T cell receptor beta chains listed next were all sequenced from one sample in a study of cytomegalovirus exposure and HLA in healthy donors. The PCR used 60 Vbeta and 13 Jbeta primers. Profiled with immunoSEQ multiplex PCR; TCRdb holds only in-frame clones, not every one. Among about 160,000 clones listed, 60% to 80% were seen once. The sample taken for sequencing was PBMCs. The receptor source for this set is a male donor in good health and CMV-seronegative.

The chain carries TRBV6-4 and TRBJ1-6, with D perhaps matching TRBD1 (5 bases). Germline values: CDR1 MRHNA, CDR2 SNTAGT. The CDR3 is made up of 14 amino acids. Trimming removed 3 bases at V and 7 bases at J, with 10 bases between. In DNA, the CDR3 is TGTGCCAGCAGTGAGGAGCAGGGAAATTCACCCCTCCACTTT. Amino acids: CASSEEQGNSPLHF.

The chain employs TRBV29-1 and TRBJ2-5; tentatively, D is TRBD2 (5 bases). Deletions cut 0 bases from V and 4 bases from J, with 15 bases between. CDR3 length: 15 residues. The germline CDR1 and CDR2 sequences are SQVTM and ANQGSEA. The CDR3 reads CSVEDRGKRGETQYF. The CDR3, as DNA: TGCAGCGTTGAAGATCGGGGTAAGAGAGGAGAGACCCAGTACTTC.

The rearrangement joins TRBV2 to TRBJ2-3; D is possibly TRBD2 (6 bases). Germline V lookup: CDR1 SNHLY, CDR2 FYNNEI. This CDR3 is 15 amino acids long. Trimming left V 9 bases short and J 3 bases short, with 19 bases between. The DNA of the CDR3 is TGTGCCAGTTGCGGGACGTCAATAGGGACAGATACGCAGTATTTT. Protein sequence: CASCGTSIGTDTQYF.

This clone was detected once. The rearrangement uses TRBV7-2 and TRBJ1-2; weak D call: TRBD1 (5 bases). This CDR3 spans 13 amino acids. Germline CDR1 SGHTA, CDR2 FQGNSA. With 5 bases removed from V and 4 bases from J, the gap between germline ends came to 11 bases. CDR3: CASSDSGGYGYTF. In DNA form, the CDR3 reads TGTGCCAGCAGCGACTCCGGGGGCTATGGCTACACCTTC.

The DNA for the CDR3 is TGTGCCAGCAGCTGGGCGTCTGGAAACACCATATATTTT. It translates to CASSWASGNTIYF. The chain couples TRBV7-2 to TRBJ1-3; D is unclear. The V gene lost 4 bases and the J gene lost 1 base, with 5 bases spanning the gap. Per germline, CDR1 SGHTA and CDR2 FQGNSA. This CDR3 has 13 residues.

Comments on this clone: The DNA is omitted, as the CDR3 cannot be located on it reliably, and the CDR3 follows TCRdb's listing. The chain recombines TRBV28 with TRBJ2-4; the table's D gene call, TRBD1, was not cross checked with the DNA. Germline values: CDR1 MDHEN, CDR2 SYDVKM. The CDR3 region is 15 residues in length, termini included. The chain's CDR3 is CASSTSGQGQNIQYF.

In nucleotides, the CDR3 is TGTGCCAGCAGTTTACTCGGTACTAGCGGGAGACACTACAATGAGCAGTTCTTC. Protein: CASSLLGTSGRHYNEQFF. The rearrangement uses TRBV27 and TRBJ2-1; TRBD2 aligns across 11 bases. CDR1 and CDR2 (germline): MNHEY, SMNVEV (reference sequence). The CDR3 consists of 18 residues. V shed 2 bases, J shed 3 bases, and the junction held 9 bases outside the gene matches.

This sequence joins TRBV29-1 and TRBJ1-1, with D maybe TRBD1 (5 bases). This CDR3 comprises 11 residues. CDR1 is SQVTM and CDR2 is ANQGSEA in the germline V gene. The V gene lost 2 bases and the J gene lost 11 bases, with 12 bases spanning the gap. The CDR3 DNA reads TGCAGCGTTGAAAGGGGTAGTGGGGCTTTCTTT. Its translation is CSVERGSGAFF.

The genes are TRBV2 and TRBJ2-7, with 10 bases identical to TRBD1. This CDR3 has 14 amino acids. Unmatched junction bases numbered 7, after V lost 6 bases and J lost 5 bases. Germline V gene sequence: CDR1 SNHLY, CDR2 FYNNEI. The CDR3: CASSPRTGGNEQYF. The CDR3 DNA is TGTGCCAGCAGCCCACGGACAGGGGGAAACGAGCAGTACTTC.

The rearrangement links TRBV10-3 to TRBJ1-1; TRBD1 matches 10 bases. This CDR3 has 15 residues. V lost 2 bases to trimming and J lost 7 bases; unmatched junction nucleotides: 7. CDR1 ENHRY and CDR2 SYGVKD come from the germline V gene. The CDR3 DNA sequence: TGTGCCATCAGTGAGCGACAGGGGGCGCTTGGTGAAGCTTTCTTT. Protein sequence: CAISERQGALGEAFF.

The J gene is TRBJ2-7, the V gene TRBV30; 7 nucleotides align to TRBD2. From germline, CDR1 is GTSNPN and CDR2 SVGIG (reference sequence). V shed 0 bases, J shed 5 bases, and the junction held 4 bases outside the gene matches. The CDR3 has 13 residues. CDR3 sequence: CAWSVRLADEQYF. DNA of the CDR3: TGTGCCTGGAGTGTACGTCTAGCGGACGAGCAGTACTTC.

The rearrangement uses TRBV6-5 and TRBJ2-5, with D perhaps matching TRBD2 (7 bases). Trimming took off 5 bases at V and 5 bases at J, with 15 bases between the two ends. Germline V gene data show CDR1 as MNHEY and CDR2 as SVGAGI. The CDR3 extends over 14 amino acids. The CDR3 reads CASSDIGGPETQYF. In DNA form, the CDR3 reads TGTGCCAGCAGTGACATCGGGGGGCCGGAGACCCAGTACTTC.

The rearrangement uses TRBV19 and TRBJ1-4, with D tentatively TRBD1 (5 bases). The germline V gene has CDR1 LNHDA and CDR2 SQIVND (reference sequence). V dropped 4 bases and J dropped 2 bases, with 5 bases sitting between them. The CDR3 spans 13 residues. CDR3 sequence: CASSKGTNEKLFF. As DNA, the CDR3 is TGTGCCAGTAGTAAGGGGACTAATGAAAAACTGTTTTTT.

This chain connects TRBV27 to TRBJ1-5, with a possible D match to TRBD1 (6 bases). CDR3 length: 14 residues. Germline V gene lookup returns CDR1 MNHEY and CDR2 SMNVEV (reference sequence). Trimming shortened V by 10 bases and J by 4 bases, and 17 bases separated the two germline ends. In DNA form, the CDR3 reads TGTGCCACAGCCGGGGGGGGGACAAATCAGCCCCAGCATTTT. Residues: CATAGGGTNQPQHF.

V gene TRBV2 combines with J gene TRBJ2-7, with a weak D call TRBD1 (5 bases). The CDR3 spans 12 residues. V lost 8 bases and J lost 5, with 13 bases in between. Germline lookup yields CDR1 SNHLY and CDR2 FYNNEI. CDR3 coding DNA: TGTGCCAGCTCACCGGAAGGGGACGAGCAGTACTTC. It codes for CASSPEGDEQYF.

This chain links TRBV6-1 with TRBJ2-5, with a tentative D call TRBD2 (6 bases). This CDR3 comprises 15 residues. CDR1 and CDR2 from the germline V gene are MNHNS and SASEGT. V was shortened by 6 bases and J by 1 base, with 15 bases between the two germline ends. DNA for the CDR3: TGTGCCAGCAGCCGTAGATTAGCGGCCCAAGAGACCCAGTACTTC. It codes for CASSRRLAAQETQYF.

The chain links TRBV25-1 to TRBJ1-2; D is undetermined. Trimming took off 7 bases at V and 4 bases at J, with 7 bases between the two ends. Germline V gene lookup returns CDR1 MGHDK and CDR2 SYGVNS. This CDR3 has 11 amino acids. The CDR3 loop reads CASKHLYGYTF. CDR3 in DNA: TGTGCCAGCAAACACCTCTATGGCTACACCTTC.

J is TRBJ2-1 and V is TRBV5-4, with 10 bases lining up with TRBD2. This CDR3 has 16 residues. The V gene end was trimmed by 3 bases and the J gene end by 8 bases; junction bases not matched to a gene: 11. CDR1 is SGHNT and CDR2 is YYREEE in the germline V gene (reference sequence). The CDR3 DNA is TGTGCCAGCAGCTCTTGGACTAGCGGACTACCCGATGAGCAGTTCTTC. This sequence encodes CASSSWTSGLPDEQFF.

V and J are TRBV7-8 and TRBJ2-1; the D gene is possibly TRBD1 (6 bases). The V end was cut by 1 base, the J end by 3 bases, with 19 bases between. From germline, CDR1 is SGHVS and CDR2 FQNEAQ. The CDR3 consists of 18 residues. CDR3 DNA sequence: TGTGCCAGCAGCTTAGAGGGGGTAAGCTGGCAGATCTACAATGAGCAGTTCTTC. Encoded protein: CASSLEGVSWQIYNEQFF.

The V and J genes are TRBV7-8 and TRBJ1-6; 9 bases match TRBD1. This CDR3 region has 13 residues. Looked up from germline, CDR1 is SGHVS and CDR2 is FQNEAQ. V trimming: 1 base; J trimming: 15 bases; junction bases outside the gene matches: 4. The CDR3 spells CASSLETGGDLHF. The CDR3 bases are TGTGCCAGCAGCTTAGAGACAGGGGGAGACCTCCACTTT.

The chain uses TRBV19 and TRBJ1-1; TRBD1 might be the D (6 bases). V dropped 8 bases and J dropped 4 bases, with 23 bases sitting between them. The CDR3 length is 16 residues. Germline V lookup: CDR1 LNHDA, CDR2 SQIVND (reference sequence). CDR3 DNA: TGTGCCAGTTCTCGTCGGACACAGGGCACCTTCACTGAAGCTTTCTTT. It yields the protein CASSRRTQGTFTEAFF.

The genes are TRBV28 and TRBJ1-1; TRBD1 matches 7 bases. Per germline, CDR1 MDHEN and CDR2 SYDVKM. With V trimmed by 7 bases and J by 8 bases, 4 bases remained unmatched. CDR3 length equals 11 residues. CDR3 coding DNA: TGTGCCAGCAATGACAGGGCGGAAGCTTTCTTT. Amino acid sequence: CASNDRAEAFF.

This clone was seen only a few times. This sequence joins TRBV15 and TRBJ2-3; 16 bases are a match to TRBD2. The CDR3 covers 16 residues. The V gene end was trimmed by 3 bases and the J gene end by 4 bases; junction bases not matched to a gene: 1. Germline-derived CDR1 and CDR2 are LNHNV and YYDKDF (reference sequence). The CDR3 is CATSSGTSGGADTQYF. In DNA, the CDR3 is TGTGCCACCAGCAGTGGGACTAGCGGGGGGGCAGATACGCAGTATTTT.

V gene TRBV5-6 combines with J gene TRBJ2-5; 8 positions match TRBD1. The DNA end is a closer match to TRBJ2-7, so the J assignment may be wrong. From germline, CDR1 is SGHDT and CDR2 YYEEEE. The length of the CDR3 is 13 residues. The CDR3 protein is CASSLDRVYEQYF. The CDR3 DNA is TGTGCCAGCAGCCTGGACAGGGTCTACGAGCAGTACTTC.